Presented here are 30 T cell receptor beta chains from one specimen sequenced in a study of beta chain features in type 1 diabetes (dated by TCRdb to 2016 to 2018). The paper's findings and limits, for the study overall: A moderate but significant shortening of TCRB CDR3 length was observed in type 1 diabetes patients in all four CD4+ subsets.

Library preparation was by the immunoSEQ multiplex PCR assay. The High Capacity cDNA Reverse Transcription Kit was used to reverse transcribe all of the isolated RNA, meaning that expressed TCRB transcripts were what got sequenced. TCRdb re-hosts the immuneACCESS table, in-frame sequences only. Its copies lack some clones; in the studies checked, an unresolved V gene accounts for under half of them, and the cause for the rest is not known. Within this sample are about 14,000 clones, with roughly 60% of them counted one time only. Clones ranked in the top ten supply around 0.57% of the sample. Their target antigens are unknown. The sample comprised stem cell memory CD4+ T cells from blood. The cell subset or site label of this sample denotes: stem cell-like memory CD4+ T cells. Receptors were obtained from a woman aged 18-30 years with type 1 diabetes.

This clone was picked up a small number of times. The rearrangement links TRBV25-1 to TRBJ2-1; 8 positions match TRBD1. Germline CDR1 MGHDK, CDR2 SYGVNS. The CDR3 is made up of 14 amino acids. With V trimmed by 8 bases and J by 2 bases, 5 bases remained unmatched. The CDR3 coding sequence is TGTGCCAGCGGATGGACAGGGCCCTACAATGAGCAGTTCTTC. This encodes CASGWTGPYNEQFF.

This clone occurred a few times. The chain joins TRBV14 to TRBJ1-4; D is unresolved. The CDR3 extends over 13 amino acids. Trimming shortened V by 3 bases and J by 5 bases, and 7 bases separated the two germline ends. In germline, CDR1 is SGHDN, CDR2 FVKESK. The CDR3 bases are TGTGCCAGCAGCCAGGTACAGAATGAAAAACTGTTTTTT. Protein sequence: CASSQVQNEKLFF.

This clone was seen a few times. The J gene is TRBJ2-3, the V gene TRBV7-2, with 10 bases lining up with TRBD2. The CDR3 runs 15 residues. V lost 3 bases to trimming and J lost 6 bases; unmatched junction nucleotides: 6. The germline V gene encodes CDR1 SGHTA and CDR2 FQGNSA. CDR3 residues: CASSFQGSGGDTQYF. CDR3 bases: TGTGCCAGCAGCTTTCAGGGTAGCGGGGGGGATACGCAGTATTTT.

The rearrangement uses TRBV11-2 and TRBJ1-1; no reliable D call. Germline loops: CDR1 SGHAT, CDR2 FQNNGV. The V end lost 0 bases, the J end lost 6 bases, and 14 bases lay between the germline ends. This CDR3 has 15 amino acids. CDR3 loop: CASSLDRSFNPEAFF. In nucleotides, the CDR3 is TGTGCCAGCAGCTTAGATCGCAGTTTTAATCCTGAAGCTTTCTTT.

The chain combines TRBV21-1 with TRBJ1-1; the D call in the table, TRBD1, was not verified against the DNA. TRBV21-1 is designated a pseudogene. The CDR3 is 19 residues long. The CDR3, as DNA: TGTGCCAGCAGCATTCCCGGGACAGGGGGTGAGGATCGGAACACTGAAGCTTTCTTT. Translating gives CASSIPGTGGEDRNTEAFF.

A remark on this clone: An end of the junction differs from the germline gene, which may be a read error. V usage is TRBV7-7 and J usage is TRBJ2-1; 9 bases are shared with TRBD1. CDR1 and CDR2 (germline): SSHAT, FNYEAQ (reference sequence). This CDR3 contains 13 residues. In DNA form, the CDR3 reads TGTGCTAGCAGCGCCACAGGGGGCAGTGAGCAGTTCTTC. Translating gives CASSATGGSEQFF.

A single count supports this clone. This rearrangement joins TRBV19 to TRBJ1-5, with D hard to call. Trimming took off 1 base at V and 1 base at J, with 8 bases between the two ends. This CDR3 spans 15 amino acids. The V gene's germline CDR1 is LNHDA and CDR2 SQIVND (reference sequence). CDR3 residues: CASSIGQASNQPQHF. CDR3 coding DNA: TGTGCCAGTAGTATAGGTCAAGCGAGCAATCAGCCCCAGCATTTT. Based on the CDR3 plus reference TRBV19 and TRBJ1-5, the full variable domain is DGGITQSPKYLFRKEGQNVTLSCEQNLNHDAMYWYRQDPGQGLRLIYYSQIVNDFQKGDIAEGYSVSREKKESFPLTVTSAQKNPTAFYLCASSIGQASNQPQHFGDGTRLSIL.

The chain joins TRBV6-5 to TRBJ2-7; TRBD2 matches 9 bases. The CDR3 has 15 amino acids. V dropped 6 bases and J dropped 4; count of bases not matched to a gene: 10. Germline V gene sequence: CDR1 MNHEY, CDR2 SVGAGI. CDR3 in DNA: TGTGCCAGCAGACGACTAGCGGAAACCCCATACGAGCAGTACTTC. Translating gives CASRRLAETPYEQYF.

This clone was counted only a few times. This chain connects TRBV11-2 to TRBJ2-7; D is perhaps TRBD1 (6 bases). Germline V gives CDR1 SGHAT, CDR2 FQNNGV. The CDR3 length is 13 residues. V was clipped by 5 bases and J by 2 bases, with 10 bases between them. CDR3 DNA sequence: TGTGCCAGCAGCGGGGGCGCGACCTACGAGCAGTACTTC. Protein sequence: CASSGGATYEQYF.

This chain links TRBV7-2 with TRBJ2-3, with a weak D call TRBD2 (6 bases). With 4 bases removed from V and 1 base from J, the gap between germline ends came to 9 bases. The CDR3 is made up of 14 amino acids. Germline CDR1 SGHTA, CDR2 FQGNSA. CDR3 residues: CASSWGLGTDTQYF. In DNA, the CDR3 is TGTGCCAGCAGCTGGGGACTCGGCACAGATACGCAGTATTTT.

This chain connects TRBV23-1 to TRBJ1-5; D might be TRBD1 (5 bases). TRBV23-1 is an open reading frame, and its role is uncertain. Trimming removed 2 bases from V and 4 bases from J, with 18 bases in between. CDR3 size: 17 residues. The CDR3 coding sequence is TGCGCCAGCAGTCAAGTCTACAGGACAAAAACAAATCAGCCCCAGCATTTT. It encodes CASSQVYRTKTNQPQHF.

The rearrangement uses TRBV7-6 and TRBJ2-1; 10 bases line up with TRBD2. J lost 5 bases, V lost 2 bases, and 3 bases had no gene match. Per the germline V gene, CDR1 is SGHVS and CDR2 is FNYEAQ. This CDR3 region has 15 residues. CDR3 residues: CASSLLAGVHNEQFF. The CDR3 DNA sequence: TGTGCCAGCAGCTTACTAGCGGGAGTTCACAATGAGCAGTTCTTC.

On this clone: At one boundary the junction diverges from the germline segment, which might be a read error. This sample also contains other DNA sequences that code for the same CDR3. The rearrangement joins TRBV18 to TRBJ1-3, with 7 positions matching TRBD1. The length of the CDR3 is 17 residues. The germline CDR1 and CDR2 sequences are KGHSH and LQKENI. This chain's CDR3 is CASSPRPDRSTGNTIYF. The CDR3 nucleotides are TGTGCTAGCTCACCACGACCGGACAGGAGTACTGGAAACACCATATATTTT.

The rearrangement links TRBV7-2 to TRBJ1-3; D not resolved. V was clipped by 5 bases and J by 1 base, with 12 bases between them. This CDR3 is 15 amino acids long. The germline V gene has CDR1 SGHTA and CDR2 FQGNSA. The CDR3 region is CASSKTGDSGNTIYF. CDR3 DNA: TGTGCCAGCAGCAAAACCGGTGATTCTGGAAACACCATATATTTT. Looking up the rest from reference TRBV7-2 and TRBJ1-3 gives the full variable domain: GAGVSQSPSNKVTEKGKDVELRCDPISGHTALYWYRQSLGQGLEFLIYFQGNSAPDKSGLPSDRFSAERTGGSVSTLTIQRTQQEDSAVYLCASSKTGDSGNTIYFGEGSWLTVV.

The chain has TRBV28 and TRBJ2-7, with D possibly matching TRBD2 (6 bases). CDR1 is MDHEN and CDR2 is SYDVKM in the germline V gene. There are 13 residues in the CDR3. V was clipped by 10 bases and J by 2 bases, with 15 bases between them. This chain's CDR3 is CATVGSPTYEQYF. The CDR3, as DNA: TGTGCCACTGTCGGGAGCCCAACCTACGAGCAGTACTTC.

The rearrangement uses TRBV18 and TRBJ2-3, with unresolved D. The CDR3 runs to 13 residues. Germline assignment: CDR1 KGHSH and CDR2 LQKENI. V lost 3 bases to trimming and J lost 4 bases, with 8 bases between them. The CDR3 DNA reads as TGTGCCAGCTCACCGGGTAGCCCAGATACGCAGTATTTT. Translated: CASSPGSPDTQYF.

The rearrangement links TRBV7-9 to TRBJ1-6; 9 bases line up with TRBD1. The CDR3 extends over 15 amino acids. With 5 bases clipped from V and 10 bases from J, the junction kept 9 bases outside the gene matches. Germline CDR1 reads SEHNR; CDR2 reads FQNEAQ (reference sequence). CDR3 in amino acids: CASSPQQGAGSPLHF. DNA of the CDR3: TGTGCCAGCAGCCCACAACAGGGGGCTGGATCACCCCTCCACTTT.

V gene TRBV6-5 combines with J gene TRBJ2-1, with D unclear. The CDR3 loop spans 15 amino acids. Deletions cut 6 bases from V and 0 bases from J, with 12 bases between. Germline lookup yields CDR1 MNHEY and CDR2 SVGAGI. CDR3: CASSRSLTSYNEQFF. The CDR3 DNA sequence: TGTGCCAGCAGCCGTTCCCTAACCTCCTACAATGAGCAGTTCTTC.

The rearrangement joins TRBV4-1 to TRBJ1-2; possibly TRBD1 for D (5 bases). There are 16 residues in the CDR3. V dropped 3 bases and J dropped 8 bases, with 22 bases sitting between them. The germline V gene has CDR1 MGHRA and CDR2 YSYEKL. CDR3 sequence reads: CASSQVSQPTSGGYTF. The CDR3 DNA is TGCGCCAGCAGCCAGGTCTCTCAGCCGACATCAGGGGGCTACACCTTC.

The J gene is TRBJ2-2, the V gene TRBV6-6; TRBD1 might be the D (7 bases). Germline V CDR1 and CDR2: MNHNY, SVGAGI (reference sequence). Trimming removed 5 bases from V and 5 bases from J, with 15 bases in between. The CDR3 spans 15 residues. For the CDR3, the DNA is TGTGCCAGCAGTCCATACGGGGGACAGACCGGGGAGCTGTTTTTT. Translated: CASSPYGGQTGELFF.

The V and J genes are TRBV27 and TRBJ1-2; the D gene is possibly TRBD1 (5 bases). Germline assignment: CDR1 MNHEY and CDR2 SMNVEV (reference sequence). The CDR3 extends over 15 amino acids. V gave up 0 bases and J gave up 5 bases, with 13 bases separating them. The CDR3 region is CASSLSRDSSYGYTF. The CDR3 coding sequence is TGTGCCAGCAGTTTATCCCGAGACAGTTCGTATGGCTACACCTTC.

The genes are TRBV11-3 and TRBJ2-2; 7 positions agree with TRBD1. CDR3 length: 15 amino acids. Trimming took 5 bases from V and 1 from J; bases not matched to a gene: 4. The germline V gene has CDR1 SGHNT and CDR2 YENEEA. This CDR3 is CASSPRTGNTGELFF. The CDR3 coding sequence is TGTGCCAGCAGCCCCCGGACAGGGAACACCGGGGAGCTGTTTTTT.

V is TRBV5-1 and J is TRBJ2-7; TRBD1 aligns across 11 bases. With V trimmed by 4 bases and J by 3 bases, 3 bases remained unmatched. Germline assignment: CDR1 SGHRS and CDR2 YFSETQ. This CDR3 is 14 amino acids long. CDR3 residues: CASSRDRGVYEQYF. CDR3 DNA: TGCGCCAGCAGCCGGGACAGGGGGGTCTACGAGCAGTACTTC.

The chain uses TRBV19 and TRBJ1-4; D gene unclear. This CDR3 is 14 amino acids long. V dropped 6 bases and J dropped 0 bases, with 8 bases sitting between them. CDR1 and CDR2 (germline): LNHDA, SQIVND (reference sequence). The DNA of the CDR3 is TGTGCCAGTAGGCAGATCTCAACTAATGAAAAACTGTTTTTT. Protein sequence: CASRQISTNEKLFF.

V is TRBV10-3 and J is TRBJ2-2; TRBD1 is a possible D gene (5 bases). V lost 6 bases to trimming and J lost 5 bases, with 16 bases between them. This CDR3 is built from 15 residues. Germline V gene sequence: CDR1 ENHRY, CDR2 SYGVKD. For the CDR3, the DNA is TGTGCCATCAGCGACGCCCAGGGTTGGACCGGGGAGCTGTTTTTT. Protein product: CAISDAQGWTGELFF.

There are a few counts of this clone. This chain uses TRBV7-9 with TRBJ2-3, with 8 bases identical to TRBD2. Germline trimming cut 2 bases from V and 7 bases from J; bases unmatched to any gene: 8. The length of the CDR3 is 15 residues. Germline V gene sequence: CDR1 SEHNR, CDR2 FQNEAQ (reference sequence). DNA for the CDR3: TGTGCCAGCAGCTTATCGGCGGGAGGTACTCATACGCAGTATTTT. Amino acids: CASSLSAGGTHTQYF.

The chain uses TRBV2 and TRBJ2-7; 7 nucleotides agree with TRBD1. The CDR3 runs 13 residues. The V gene end was trimmed by 2 bases and the J gene end by 10 bases; junction bases not matched to a gene: 8. Germline V gene lookup returns CDR1 SNHLY and CDR2 FYNNEI. The CDR3 is CASSEIPGQTQYF. The CDR3 nucleotides are TGTGCCAGCAGTGAAATACCGGGACAGACACAGTACTTC.

There are a few counts of this clone. At one boundary the junction diverges from the germline segment, which might be a read error. The chain uses TRBV7-7 and TRBJ2-7; 10 bases are a match to TRBD1. The CDR3 sequence is 13 residues long. Looked up from germline, CDR1 is SSHAT and CDR2 is FNYEAQ (reference sequence). The CDR3 DNA reads TGTGCTAGCAGCCGGGACAGGGGATTCGAGCAGTACTTC. This sequence encodes CASSRDRGFEQYF. Combining the CDR3 with reference TRBV7-7 and TRBJ2-7 gives the whole variable domain GAGVSQSPRYKVTKRGQDVTLRCDPISSHATLYWYQQALGQGPEFLTYFNYEAQPDKSGLPSDRFSAERPEGSISTLTIQRTEQRDSAMYRCASSRDRGFEQYFGPGTRLTVT.

Points on this clone: One junction end disagrees with the germline gene, perhaps due to a read error. V gene TRBV5-4 combines with J gene TRBJ2-1; no clear D. The CDR3 spans 16 residues. In germline, CDR1 is SGHNT, CDR2 YYREEE (reference sequence). CDR3 loop: CDSTTREALAYNEQFF. In DNA, the CDR3 is TGTGACAGCACCACCCGAGAGGCATTAGCCTACAATGAGCAGTTCTTC.

This clone came up a few times. The genes are TRBV2 and TRBJ2-7, with TRBD2 as a possible D gene (6 bases). Looked up from germline, CDR1 is SNHLY and CDR2 is FYNNEI. Trimming removed 6 bases from V and 5 bases from J, with 11 bases in between. The CDR3 loop spans 12 amino acids. For the CDR3, the DNA is TGTGCCAGCAGCGCCTGGGGGGACGAGCAGTACTTC. Translated: CASSAWGDEQYF.